The clone carrying this T cell receptor beta chain was detected many times. Its target is not known. The source of the sample is a study of Graves' ophthalmopathy and Graves' hyperthyroidism. Study at large: Researchers obtained peripheral blood at initial diagnosis, before any treatment had begun. Points from the study as a whole: Ophthalmopathy progression was predicted by the model at about 69% sensitivity and about 74% specificity. Cross-validated, the 13-signature model showed 87.88%/81.08% sensitivity/specificity, and 80%/75% in the test set.

RNA served as the template for amplifying TCR beta CDR3 regions. The workflow started with a first-round RT-PCR run with HTBI primers and then moved on to a second-round multiplex PCR. Each CDR3 protein gets one entry after TCRdb re-called the multiplex PCR reads with MiXCR. There are 360,000 or so distinct CDR3 sequences in the sample; about 16% occur only once, and 1.5% to 2% lies in the top ten. The clonotype originates from a woman aged 18 to 35 with Graves' ophthalmopathy. The sequencing sample was made of peripheral blood.

The DNA of the CDR3 is TGTGCCAGCAGCCCAGGGTTTGGGAACAGTTCACCCCTCCACTTT. This gives the protein CASSPGFGNSSPLHF. The rearrangement joins TRBV12-3 or TRBV12-4 to TRBJ1-6, with D tentatively TRBD1 (5 bases). This CDR3 has 15 amino acids. V was pared by 6 bases and J by 9 bases, with 18 bases between.